The rows below give T cell receptor beta chains drawn from one sample of a study of naive and memory T cell subsets. TCRdb reanalysed the UMI-ligation and nested PCR reads using MiXCR and keeps one entry per CDR3 protein. Of 150,000 or so distinct CDR3 sequences listed, over 20% are singletons. The sequencing input was naive CD4+ T cells from blood. These receptors all stem from a human donor in good health. Each CDR3 is given with its conserved first and last residue. A D gene is named only where the DNA matches it firmly. Size is omitted from some rows. Given values are once, few, many or a class for expanded clones.

D gene: -
CDR3 length: 15
clone size: -
V gene: TRBV20-1
J gene: TRBJ2-3
CDR3 DNA: TGCAGTGCTAGAGAGGAGGTATTAAAGTCAGATACGCAGTATTTT
CDR3 protein: CSAREEVLKSDTQYF

D gene: -
CDR3 length: 15
clone size: few
V gene: TRBV7-8
J gene: TRBJ1-1
CDR3 DNA: TGTGCCAGCAGCTTGAGTAACAGGGTGGGCCCTGAAGCTTTCTTT
CDR3 protein: CASSLSNRVGPEAFF

D gene: TRBD1
CDR3 length: 14
clone size: -
V gene: TRBV27
J gene: TRBJ2-2
CDR3 DNA: TGTGCCAGCACCTTTCACAGGGGTGGCGGGGAGCTGTTTTTT
CDR3 protein: CASTFHRGGGELFF

D gene: -
CDR3 length: 14
clone size: many
V gene: TRBV12-3/TRBV12-4
J gene: TRBJ2-3
CDR3 DNA: TGTGCCAGCACCCCATCACGAAGGACAGATACGCAGTATTTT
CDR3 protein: CASTPSRRTDTQYF

D gene: TRBD2
CDR3 length: 20
clone size: few
V gene: TRBV12-5
J gene: TRBJ2-3
CDR3 DNA: TGTGCTAGTGGTCCACGGGTGTCCCCCCTTAGCGGGAGGGCCTACGATACGCAGTATTTT
CDR3 protein: CASGPRVSPLSGRAYDTQYF

D gene: -
CDR3 length: 14
clone size: -
V gene: TRBV29-1
J gene: TRBJ2-3
CDR3 DNA: TGCAGCGTTGGGAACGGGAGCGGTACAGATACGCAGTATTTT
CDR3 protein: CSVGNGSGTDTQYF

D gene: -
CDR3 length: 14
clone size: -
V gene: TRBV6-2/TRBV6-3
J gene: TRBJ2-5
CDR3 DNA: TGTGCCAGCAGTTCTTGGACAAAAAGAGGGACCCAGTACTTC
CDR3 protein: CASSSWTKRGTQYF

D gene: -
CDR3 length: 13
clone size: -
V gene: TRBV20-1
J gene: TRBJ1-1
CDR3 DNA: TGCAGTGCTATGGGGTTGAGGGACACTGAAGCTTTCTTT
CDR3 protein: CSAMGLRDTEAFF

D gene: -
CDR3 length: 13
clone size: few
V gene: TRBV6-2/TRBV6-3
J gene: TRBJ1-5
CDR3 DNA: TGTGCCAGCAGTTACGGGACACGGCAGCCCCAGCATTTT
CDR3 protein: CASSYGTRQPQHF

D gene: -
CDR3 length: 13
clone size: -
V gene: TRBV18
J gene: TRBJ2-1
CDR3 DNA: TGTGCCAGCGTCCCAAAGGCCTACAATGAGCAGTTCTTC
CDR3 protein: CASVPKAYNEQFF

D gene: TRBD1
CDR3 length: 14
clone size: many
V gene: TRBV7-9
J gene: TRBJ2-3
CDR3 DNA: TGTGCCAGCAGCAGACAGGGGGGCACAGATACGCAGTATTTT
CDR3 protein: CASSRQGGTDTQYF

D gene: TRBD2
CDR3 length: 16
clone size: -
V gene: TRBV7-2
J gene: TRBJ2-7
CDR3 DNA: TGTGCCAGCAGCTTCTCGACTAGCGGGAGCTCCTACGAGCAGTACTTC
CDR3 protein: CASSFSTSGSSYEQYF

D gene: TRBD2
CDR3 length: 15
clone size: many
V gene: TRBV24-1
J gene: TRBJ2-1
CDR3 DNA: TGTGCCACCAGTGAGGGACTAGCGGGATACAATGAGCAGTTCTTC
CDR3 protein: CATSEGLAGYNEQFF

D gene: TRBD1
CDR3 length: 17
clone size: few
V gene: TRBV7-3
J gene: TRBJ2-5
CDR3 DNA: TGTGCCAGCAGCTTAACCGGACAGGACGGAGGCCAAGAGACCCAGTACTTC
CDR3 protein: CASSLTGQDGGQETQYF

D gene: -
CDR3 length: 14
clone size: -
V gene: TRBV28
J gene: TRBJ1-3
CDR3 DNA: TGTGCCAGCATAGCCCTGCCCTCTGGAAACACCATATATTTT
CDR3 protein: CASIALPSGNTIYF

D gene: TRBD2
CDR3 length: 15
clone size: few
V gene: TRBV20-1
J gene: TRBJ2-1
CDR3 DNA: TGCAGTGCTAGAGGGACTAGCGGGACCTACAATGAGCAGTTCTTC
CDR3 protein: CSARGTSGTYNEQFF

D gene: TRBD1
CDR3 length: 19
clone size: few
V gene: TRBV7-9
J gene: TRBJ2-1
CDR3 DNA: TGTGCCAGCAGCTTAGAAAGGCGGGACAGGGTGAGCTCCTACAATGAGCAGTTCTTC
CDR3 protein: CASSLERRDRVSSYNEQFF